The present entry profiles one T cell receptor (beta chain) with its context. What it binds is unknown. Trimming cost V 6 bases and J 1 base, with 7 bases left between them. CDR3 size: 12 residues. CDR1 is DFQATT, CDR2 SNEGSKA, per germline (reference sequence). The sample belongs to a study of regulatory T cells in long-lasting Graves disease. Study-wide findings and caveats: TRBV28, TRBJ1-2 and TRBJ2-5 were segments that persistent disease favored. It was possible that the small sample size reduced accuracy.

CDR3-region Arm-PCR and iRepertoire HTBI primers produced the TCR beta libraries. TCRdb redid the calling of the multiplex PCR reads with MiXCR, one entry per CDR3 protein. The profile shows some 470,000 distinct CDR3 sequences, roughly 21% of them singletons. As to time point: persistent/refractory GD, antithyroid drugs over 5 years with positive TRAb. PBMC-derived RNA was used for the TCR library. V is TRBV20-1 and J is TRBJ1-3; the D is unclear. The sequencing here drew on peripheral blood mononuclear cells (PBMCs), taken when the disease was refractory, from a patient treated with antithyroid drugs. The clonotype was recovered from a female donor with Graves disease. The DNA of the CDR3 is TGCAGTGCCGCATCTTCTGGAAACACCATATATTTT. It translates to CSAASSGNTIYF.